Shown below are 27 T cell receptor beta chains from a single sample sequenced in a study of beta chain features in type 1 diabetes. Isolated RNA was reverse transcribed in full, so expressed TCRB transcripts were sequenced. Repertoires were generated with immunoSEQ multiplex PCR, while TCRdb's copy carries only in-frame clones and drops some. The sample holds around 150,000 clones, roughly 9% seen once. Their cognate antigens are unknown. Findings and caveats of the study: For Type 1 diabetes patients, all four CD4+ subsets carried TCRB CDR3s that were moderately but significantly shorter.

Sequencing was performed on central memory CD4+ T cells from blood. All receptors derive from a woman aged 25 to 45 with type 1 diabetes.

There are a few counts of this clone. This sequence joins TRBV6-4 and TRBJ1-1; D is ambiguous. V was pared by 9 bases and J by 6 bases, with 14 bases between. The CDR3 contains 12 residues. The germline gives CDR1 MRHNA, CDR2 SNTAGT. CDR3 in DNA: TGTGCCAGTGTATCGGACGGGGCTGAAGCTTTCTTT. This encodes CASVSDGAEAFF.

This clone was observed a few times. The rearrangement joins TRBV16 to TRBJ1-4, with D possibly TRBD1 on 6 matching bases. The V end lost 4 bases, the J end lost 8 bases, and 14 bases lay between the germline ends. This CDR3 region has 14 residues. From germline, CDR1 is KGHSY and CDR2 FQNENV. CDR3 loop: CASSPRDMGEKLFF. For the CDR3, the DNA is TGTGCCAGCAGCCCCCGGGACATGGGGGAAAAACTGTTTTTT.

This rearrangement joins TRBV18 to TRBJ2-3; 12 nucleotides agree with TRBD2. With 2 bases clipped from V and 1 base from J, the junction kept 1 base outside the gene matches. The CDR3 spans 16 residues. Per germline, CDR1 KGHSH and CDR2 LQKENI. Here the CDR3 reads CASSPASGRGTDTQYF. The CDR3 nucleotides are TGTGCCAGCTCACCAGCTAGCGGGAGGGGCACAGATACGCAGTATTTT.

This clone was seen a handful of times. This rearrangement joins TRBV5-1 to TRBJ2-4, with 7 bases identical to TRBD2. Trimming took 4 bases from V and 8 from J; bases not matched to a gene: 15. The CDR3 is 16 residues long. Germline V gene lookup returns CDR1 SGHRS and CDR2 YFSETQ. DNA of the CDR3: TGCGCCAGCAGCCCCAGGGCGGGAGCTGGGGGTGACATTCAGTACTTC. Its translation: CASSPRAGAGGDIQYF.

The chain couples TRBV5-1 to TRBJ2-5, with 12 bases identical to TRBD1. Germline CDR1 SGHRS, CDR2 YFSETQ. CDR3 length: 16 residues. The J segment lost 5 bases and the V segment lost 3 bases, leaving 8 bases of the junction unmatched. The CDR3 DNA reads as TGCGCCAGCAGCTCGTCCGGGACAGGGGGCGTGGAGACCCAGTACTTC. The encoded protein is CASSSSGTGGVETQYF.

In its sample, this clone was seen a few times. The chain couples TRBV28 to TRBJ2-6; TRBD1 is a possible D gene (6 bases). The CDR3 is made up of 17 amino acids. The V end lost 5 bases, the J end lost 0 bases, and 14 bases lay between the germline ends. Germline V CDR1 and CDR2: MDHEN, SYDVKM. As DNA, the CDR3 is TGTGCCAGCAGTCCGCCGACAGGATACTCTGGGGCCAACGTCCTGACTTTC. Amino acids: CASSPPTGYSGANVLTF.

This clone was found a few times. The J gene is TRBJ2-7, the V gene TRBV6-6; D gene unclear. In germline, CDR1 is MNHNY, CDR2 SVGAGI (reference sequence). Trimming took 8 bases from V and 4 from J, leaving 15 bases between them. CDR3 length: 13 residues. The CDR3 region has the DNA TGTGCCAGCCACGGCCAGGAAATATACGAGCAGTACTTC. Translation: CASHGQEIYEQYF.

The chain couples TRBV30 to TRBJ1-2; D not certain. Trimming took 4 bases from V and 8 from J, leaving 8 bases between them. The length of the CDR3 is 10 residues. Germline values: CDR1 GTSNPN, CDR2 SVGIG (reference sequence). CDR3 coding DNA: TGTGCCTGGACCCCCGGGGGCTACACCTTC. Translated, it gives CAWTPGGYTF.

This clone was counted only a few times. V gene TRBV7-8 combines with J gene TRBJ2-3; a possible D gene is TRBD2 (5 bases). Looked up from germline, CDR1 is SGHVS and CDR2 is FQNEAQ. Trimming took off 4 bases at V and 2 bases at J, with 10 bases between the two ends. The CDR3 spans 14 residues. This CDR3 reads CASSSRALTDTQYF. The DNA of the CDR3 is TGTGCCAGCAGCTCGCGGGCGCTCACAGATACGCAGTATTTT.

V gene TRBV18 combines with J gene TRBJ2-7; 7 nucleotides align to TRBD1. From germline, CDR1 is KGHSH and CDR2 LQKENI. CDR3 size: 14 residues. The ends lost 3 bases at V and 5 bases at J; junction bases unmatched: 7. CDR3: CASSPLAQGDEQYF. The CDR3 region has the DNA TGTGCCAGCTCACCTCTAGCCCAGGGGGACGAGCAGTACTTC.

Concerning this clone: One junction end disagrees with the germline gene, perhaps due to a read error. The chain has TRBV7-3 and TRBJ2-1, with TRBD2 identical over 9 bases. Germline V gene lookup returns CDR1 SGHTA and CDR2 FQGTGA. CDR3 size: 14 residues. The CDR3 region is CASSLIGTSWERIF. CDR3 sequence (DNA): TGTGCCAGCAGCTTAATAGGGACTAGCTGGGAAAGGATCTTC.

This clone came up a few times. V usage is TRBV28 and J usage is TRBJ2-7; 7 nucleotides agree with TRBD2. Germline assignment: CDR1 MDHEN and CDR2 SYDVKM. Trimming cost V 6 bases and J 2 bases; bases outside gene matches: 7. The CDR3 contains 14 residues. The CDR3 DNA reads as TGTGCCAGCAGCCCTACTAGCGAGACCTACGAGCAGTACTTC. Protein product: CASSPTSETYEQYF.

This chain links TRBV11-3 with TRBJ2-1; D is possibly TRBD1 (6 bases). This CDR3 spans 14 amino acids. Trimming removed 3 bases from V and 5 bases from J, with 11 bases in between. Germline assignment: CDR1 SGHNT and CDR2 YENEEA. The CDR3 sequence is CASSLVGAHNEQFF. The CDR3 DNA sequence: TGTGCCAGCAGCTTGGTGGGGGCCCACAATGAGCAGTTCTTC.

Many counts were recorded for this clone. The V gene is TRBV29-1, the J gene TRBJ2-3, with TRBD2 identical over 11 bases. This CDR3 contains 16 residues. Germline CDR1 SQVTM, CDR2 ANQGSEA. V lost 6 bases to trimming and J lost 2 bases; unmatched junction nucleotides: 10. CDR3 region: CSVPGTSGSFTDTQYF. The CDR3, as DNA: TGCAGCGTGCCCGGGACTAGCGGCTCCTTCACAGATACGCAGTATTTT.

The chain joins TRBV7-3 to TRBJ2-3; the D gene is possibly TRBD2 (5 bases). Germline assignment: CDR1 SGHTA and CDR2 FQGTGA. The germline V and J ends were trimmed by 2 bases and 0 bases, with 9 bases remaining between them. This CDR3 region has 15 residues. The CDR3 DNA reads as TGTGCCAGCAGCTTACAGGCGGGTAGCACAGATACGCAGTATTTT. It codes for CASSLQAGSTDTQYF. The entire variable domain, with the rest obtained from reference TRBV7-3 and TRBJ2-3, is as follows: GAGVSQTPSNKVTEKGKYVELRCDPISGHTALYWYRQSLGQGPEFLIYFQGTGAADDSGLPNDRFFAVRPEGSVSTLKIQRTERGDSAVYLCASSLQAGSTDTQYFGPGTRLTVL.

This clone has a handful of counts. The rearrangement links TRBV9 to TRBJ2-1; 9 nucleotides agree with TRBD2. V lost 2 bases and J lost 9; bases outside the gene matches: 6. Germline V gene sequence: CDR1 SGDLS, CDR2 YYNGEE. The CDR3 covers 14 residues. CDR3 in amino acids: CASSVFSGSGEQFF. The CDR3 nucleotides read TGTGCCAGCAGCGTGTTTAGCGGGAGTGGTGAGCAGTTCTTC.

This clone was detected only a few times. The gene calls are TRBV4-1 and TRBJ1-5; D is perhaps TRBD1 (6 bases). The germline CDR1 and CDR2 sequences are MGHRA and YSYEKL. The length of the CDR3 is 16 residues. Trimming stripped 1 base from V and 0 bases from J, with 10 bases between. The CDR3 DNA reads TGCGCCAGCAGCCAAGGGACAGCAGTTAGCAATCAGCCCCAGCATTTT. Encoded protein: CASSQGTAVSNQPQHF.

V and J are TRBV19 and TRBJ1-5; D is undetermined. The CDR3 loop spans 14 amino acids. CDR1 and CDR2 from the germline V gene are LNHDA and SQIVND (reference sequence). Trimming took off 2 bases at V and 4 bases at J, with 9 bases between the two ends. Here the CDR3 DNA reads TGTGCCAGTAGTATAAGAGGATATAATCAGCCCCAGCATTTT. Its protein is CASSIRGYNQPQHF.

The chain uses TRBV10-1 and TRBJ2-1, with 14 bases aligning to TRBD2. With V trimmed by 5 bases and J by 9 bases, 9 bases remained unmatched. CDR1 and CDR2 from the germline V gene are WNHNN and SYGVQD (reference sequence). CDR3 length equals 16 residues. CDR3: CASSNGLAGGGGEQFF. CDR3 bases: TGCGCCAGCAGTAATGGACTAGCGGGAGGTGGAGGTGAGCAGTTCTTC.

The V and J genes are TRBV7-3 and TRBJ2-1, with 7 bases lining up with TRBD2. J was trimmed by 4 bases and V by 4 bases; bases with no gene match: 10. The CDR3 is 16 residues long. CDR1 is SGHTA, CDR2 FQGTGA, per germline. CDR3 loop: CASSSHPLAEYNEQFF. The CDR3 nucleotides are TGTGCCAGCAGCTCCCACCCCCTAGCGGAGTACAATGAGCAGTTCTTC.

This clone has just a few counts. J is TRBJ2-2 and V is TRBV28; D ambiguous. Germline lookup yields CDR1 MDHEN and CDR2 SYDVKM. The CDR3 has 16 amino acids. Trimming removed 6 bases from V and 0 bases from J, with 14 bases in between. The CDR3 spells CASRRGDAANTGELFF. Here the CDR3 DNA reads TGTGCCAGCAGACGAGGCGATGCTGCGAACACCGGGGAGCTGTTTTTT. Looking up the rest from reference TRBV28 and TRBJ2-2 gives the full variable domain: DVKVTQSSRYLVKRTGEKVFLECVQDMDHENMFWYRQDPGLGLRLIYFSYDVKMKEKGDIPEGYSVSREKKERFSLILESASTNQTSMYLCASRRGDAANTGELFFGEGSRLTVL.

This clone has a handful of counts. The chain has TRBV28 and TRBJ1-1; D perhaps matches TRBD1 (6 bases). The CDR3 runs to 14 residues. Per the germline V gene, CDR1 is MDHEN and CDR2 is SYDVKM. V lost 8 bases, J lost 1 base, and 14 bases lay in between. For the CDR3, the DNA is TGTGCCAGCTCCTGGTGGGGGCGGAACACTGAAGCTTTCTTT. This codes for CASSWWGRNTEAFF.

The sample holds a few counts of this clone. The rearrangement uses TRBV28 and TRBJ2-1, with 15 bases identical to TRBD2. Germline values: CDR1 MDHEN, CDR2 SYDVKM. The junction had 7 bases not matched to a gene; V was cut back by 6 bases and J by 13 bases. The length of the CDR3 is 14 residues. In nucleotides, the CDR3 is TGTGCCAGCAGCACCGGGACTAGCGGGAGGCGCCAGTTCTTC. This encodes CASSTGTSGRRQFF.

The J gene is TRBJ2-1, the V gene TRBV28; 7 bases are a match to TRBD1. Germline V gene data show CDR1 as MDHEN and CDR2 as SYDVKM. Trimming took 7 bases from V and 11 from J; bases not matched to a gene: 8. The CDR3 consists of 12 residues. Here the CDR3 reads CASNANRGKQFF. The CDR3 DNA is TGTGCCAGCAACGCAAACAGGGGTAAGCAGTTCTTC. Full variable domain (missing parts from reference TRBV28 and TRBJ2-1): DVKVTQSSRYLVKRTGEKVFLECVQDMDHENMFWYRQDPGLGLRLIYFSYDVKMKEKGDIPEGYSVSREKKERFSLILESASTNQTSMYLCASNANRGKQFFGPGTRLTVL.

The V and J genes are TRBV19 and TRBJ2-7; 9 nucleotides line up with TRBD2. Germline CDR1 and CDR2: LNHDA and SQIVND (reference sequence). The CDR3 totals 15 residues. The V segment lost 3 bases and the J segment 6 bases; nucleotides outside the gene matches: 9. This CDR3 is CASSISSGRLSEQYF. The CDR3 region has the DNA TGTGCCAGTAGTATCAGTAGCGGGAGACTGTCCGAGCAGTACTTC.

This chain joins TRBV27 and TRBJ2-2; weak D call: TRBD2 (5 bases). The CDR3 covers 15 residues. V was shortened by 5 bases and J by 4 bases, with 14 bases between the two germline ends. Germline assignment: CDR1 MNHEY and CDR2 SMNVEV (reference sequence). The CDR3 DNA follows: TGTGCCAGCAGTATAGCGTTGCGGTCCACCGGGGAGCTGTTTTTT. Translation gives CASSIALRSTGELFF.

This clone has a handful of counts. The genes are TRBV28 and TRBJ2-7; TRBD1 matches 10 bases. The germline V gene encodes CDR1 MDHEN and CDR2 SYDVKM. Trimming took 6 bases from V and 4 from J; bases not matched to a gene: 6. CDR3 length: 14 amino acids. CDR3 DNA sequence: TGTGCCAGCAGGGGAGACAGGGGGCAGTACGAGCAGTACTTC. Translating gives CASRGDRGQYEQYF.